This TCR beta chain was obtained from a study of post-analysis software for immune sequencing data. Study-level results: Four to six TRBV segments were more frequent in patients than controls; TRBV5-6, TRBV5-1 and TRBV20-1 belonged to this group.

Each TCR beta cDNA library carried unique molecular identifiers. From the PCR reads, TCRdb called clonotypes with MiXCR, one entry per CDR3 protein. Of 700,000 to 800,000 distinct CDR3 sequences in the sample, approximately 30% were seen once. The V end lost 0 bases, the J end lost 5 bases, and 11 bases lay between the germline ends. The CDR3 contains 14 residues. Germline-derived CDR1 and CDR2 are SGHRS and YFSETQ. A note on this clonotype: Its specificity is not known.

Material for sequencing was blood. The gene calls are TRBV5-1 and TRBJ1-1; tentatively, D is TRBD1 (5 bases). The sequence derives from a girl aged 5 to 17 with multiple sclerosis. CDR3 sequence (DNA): TGCGCCAGCAGCTTGGAGGCAGGGCGGACTGAAGCTTTCTTT. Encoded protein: CASSLEAGRTEAFF.